This TCR beta chain derives from a study of control samples from healthy donors and cancer patients. Germline CDR1 is SQVTM and CDR2 is ANQGSEA. The CDR3 covers 13 residues. V was clipped by 7 bases and J by 4 bases; unmatched bases: 4. The table came from immunoSEQ multiplex PCR; TCRdb's copy has only in-frame clones and leaves some out. This table holds 70,000 to 90,000 clones, 94% found once. The V and J genes are TRBV29-1 and TRBJ1-1, with TRBD1 identical over 12 bases. This TCR derives from a woman between 18 and 29 years old in good health. Specimen: blood. This CDR3 reads CSAGDRGPTEAFF. In nucleotides, the CDR3 is TGCAGCGCTGGGGACAGGGGGCCCACTGAAGCTTTCTTT.